What follows describes a single T cell receptor (beta chain). The target antigen is unknown. The data belong to a study of T cell responses to AZD1222 COVID-19 vaccine. Whole-study results and caveats: At baseline, seropositivity was found in only 6 or 7 AZD1222 recipients.

Measured with immunoSEQ multiplex PCR; TCRdb has only the in-frame clones, and not every one. The sample shows some 150,000 clones, 80% to 95% of them seen only once. Germline lookup yields CDR1 SGHAT and CDR2 FQNNGV. CDR3 length: 14 amino acids. V was trimmed by 1 base and J by 6 bases, leaving 9 bases between them. The rearrangement joins TRBV11-2 to TRBJ2-2; D possibly corresponds to TRBD1 (5 bases). This receptor was identified in an adult in good health. Sequenced here: peripheral blood, sampled on day 0 of AZD1222 vaccination. CDR3 sequence: CASSLGRQSGELFF. The CDR3 DNA reads as TGTGCCAGCAGCTTAGGTAGACAGTCCGGGGAGCTGTTTTTT.